This T cell receptor beta chain was documented in a study of T cells in Graves' hyperthyroidism and ophthalmopathy. In the study overall: Peripheral blood was drawn at first diagnosis, prior to all treatment. Whole-study findings and limits: In the blood, most expanded thyroid clonotypes above 0.001 appeared as well.

Amplification yielded TCR beta CDR3 regions, with RNA transcripts as the source. The HTBI primer set drove a first-round RT-PCR of the TCR CDR3. TCRdb processed the multiplex PCR reads anew with MiXCR; each CDR3 protein has one entry. The data contain 370,000 or so distinct CDR3 sequences, about a sixth of them singletons. CDR3 length equals 14 residues. The germline V gene has CDR1 LNHDA and CDR2 SQIVND (reference sequence). The V and J ends lost 7 bases and 3 bases, in that order; junction bases with no gene match: 7. Remarks on this clonotype: As yet, its antigen is unknown.

On the basis of clinical symptoms, serum thyroxine and TRAb, thyroid ultrasound and orbital computed tomography, diagnoses were made. Sequenced material: blood. This receptor was taken from a young woman with Graves' hyperthyroidism that later progressed to Graves' ophthalmopathy. The chain uses TRBV19 and TRBJ2-3, with 7 bases that match TRBD1. The DNA for the CDR3 is TGTGCCAGTATGAGGACAGGAACAACAGATACGCAGTATTTT. Translation gives CASMRTGTTDTQYF.